The 10 T cell receptor beta chains reported below all come from one sample, sequenced in a study of CD8 T cells in ankylosing spondylitis. TCRdb called the 5' RACE reads again in MiXCR, with one record for every CDR3 protein. The data hold around 150,000 distinct CDR3 sequences, with under 35% observed a single time. The sequencing sample was made of synovial fluid, either unsorted or a sorted T cell fraction (not recorded which). The receptors here all came from a male donor with ankylosing spondylitis.

The chain combines TRBV5-1 with TRBJ2-1; TRBD2 agrees at 12 bases. The CDR3 is 16 residues long. The germline V gene encodes CDR1 SGHRS and CDR2 YFSETQ. V was clipped by 4 bases and J by 6 bases; unmatched bases: 8. The CDR3 loop is CASSPSSGGASNEQFF. CDR3 DNA: TGCGCCAGCAGCCCCTCTAGCGGGGGGGCTAGCAATGAGCAGTTCTTC.

This clonotype has a handful of counts. V is TRBV12-3 or TRBV12-4 and J is TRBJ1-2; D not resolved. V dropped 5 bases and J dropped 2 bases, with 15 bases sitting between them. CDR3 length: 15 amino acids. As DNA, the CDR3 is TGTGCCAGCAGTCCCCGCGGTCGCGCCAACTATGGCTACACCTTC. This gives the protein CASSPRGRANYGYTF.

This clonotype came up a few times. V usage is TRBV30 and J usage is TRBJ2-7, with D possibly called TRBD1 or TRBD2 (5 bases each). The CDR3 length is 14 residues. The germline V gene has CDR1 GTSNPN and CDR2 SVGIG (reference sequence). The V end was cut by 5 bases, the J end by 0 bases, with 14 bases between. CDR3 nucleotide sequence: TGTGCCTGGGGGACGGGAATCCCCTCCTACGAGCAGTACTTC. Its translation: CAWGTGIPSYEQYF.

The V gene is TRBV20-1, the J gene TRBJ2-5, with 7 positions matching TRBD2. The CDR3 spans 13 residues. CDR1 DFQATT and CDR2 SNEGSKA come from the germline V gene (reference sequence). The CDR3 here is CTSFLLAFETQYF. Here the CDR3 DNA reads TGCACCTCCTTTTTACTAGCGTTTGAGACCCAGTACTTC.

This clonotype was seen more than once but under ten times. The genes are TRBV20-1 and TRBJ1-5, with 10 positions matching TRBD1. The CDR3 consists of 14 residues. Trimming removed 1 base from V and 9 bases from J; junction bases left unmatched: 6. Germline lookup yields CDR1 DFQATT and CDR2 SNEGSKA (reference sequence). CDR3 loop: CSARAATGGGPQHF. The DNA for the CDR3 is TGCAGTGCTAGAGCCGCGACAGGGGGCGGGCCCCAGCATTTT.

The chain is built from TRBV7-8 and TRBJ1-6, with D perhaps matching TRBD1 (5 bases). The CDR3 runs 14 residues. Germline V gives CDR1 SGHVS, CDR2 FQNEAQ. V lost 3 bases, J lost 14 bases, and 17 bases lay in between. CDR3 sequence: CASSFRDPGLTLHF. The CDR3 nucleotides are TGTGCCAGCAGCTTCCGGGACCCCGGTTTGACCCTCCACTTT.

This clonotype has ten or more counts. This rearrangement joins TRBV7-3 to TRBJ2-1; tentatively, D is TRBD2 (6 bases). CDR1 SGHTA and CDR2 FQGTGA come from the germline V gene. The CDR3 runs to 15 residues. V dropped 1 base and J dropped 9 bases, with 16 bases sitting between them. CDR3 loop: CASSLMAGGVVEQFF. The CDR3 coding sequence is TGTGCCAGCAGCTTAATGGCGGGCGGGGTCGTTGAGCAGTTCTTC. Supplemented by reference TRBV7-3 and TRBJ2-1, the full variable domain reads GAGVSQTPSNKVTEKGKYVELRCDPISGHTALYWYRQSLGQGPEFLIYFQGTGAADDSGLPNDRFFAVRPEGSVSTLKIQRTERGDSAVYLCASSLMAGGVVEQFFGPGTRLTVL.

This clonotype was counted a few times. The chain employs TRBV11-2 and TRBJ2-2, with D unclear. The length of the CDR3 is 15 residues. V lost 5 bases, J lost 3 bases, and 13 bases lay in between. Germline assignment: CDR1 SGHAT and CDR2 FQNNGV. The CDR3 loop reads CASSPRVLDTGELFF. The CDR3 DNA is TGTGCCAGCAGCCCAAGGGTGCTAGACACCGGGGAGCTGTTTTTT.

This clonotype was picked up one time. The chain has TRBV6-5 and TRBJ1-5; D possibly corresponds to TRBD1 (6 bases). Germline CDR1 and CDR2: MNHEY and SVGAGI. The CDR3 runs 18 residues. V was shortened by 4 bases and J by 0 bases, with 19 bases between the two germline ends. The CDR3 DNA sequence: TGTGCCAGCAGTTTGACAGGCCCCGGGGGTTATAGCAATCAGCCCCAGCATTTT. Translation gives CASSLTGPGGYSNQPQHF.

The genes are TRBV12-3 or TRBV12-4 and TRBJ1-2, with D hard to call. CDR3 length: 13 amino acids. The V and J ends lost 6 bases and 4 bases respectively, with 12 bases between them. This CDR3 is CASSPPGSYGYTF. The CDR3 nucleotides are TGTGCCAGCAGCCCGCCGGGGTCCTATGGCTACACCTTC.